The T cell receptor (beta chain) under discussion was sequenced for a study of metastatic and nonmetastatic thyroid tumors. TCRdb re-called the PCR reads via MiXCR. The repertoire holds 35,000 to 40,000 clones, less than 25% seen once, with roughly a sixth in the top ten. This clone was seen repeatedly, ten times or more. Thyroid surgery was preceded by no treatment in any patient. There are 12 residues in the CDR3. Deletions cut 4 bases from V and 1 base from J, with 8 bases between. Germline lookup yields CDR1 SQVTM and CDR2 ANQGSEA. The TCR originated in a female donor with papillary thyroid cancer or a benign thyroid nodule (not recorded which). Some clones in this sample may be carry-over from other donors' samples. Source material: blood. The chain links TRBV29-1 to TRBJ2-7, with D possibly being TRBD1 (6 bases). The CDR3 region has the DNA TGCAGCGTTGTGGACAGATCCTACGAGCAGTACTTC. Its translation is CSVVDRSYEQYF.